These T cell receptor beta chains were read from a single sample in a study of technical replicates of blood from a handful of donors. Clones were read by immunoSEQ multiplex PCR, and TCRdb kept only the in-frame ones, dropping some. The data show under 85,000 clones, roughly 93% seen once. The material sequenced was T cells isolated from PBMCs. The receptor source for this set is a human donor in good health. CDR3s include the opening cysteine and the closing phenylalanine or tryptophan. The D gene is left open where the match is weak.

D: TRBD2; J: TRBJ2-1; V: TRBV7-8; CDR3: CASNKKLGLDHNEQFF; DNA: TGTGCCAGCAACAAAAAGTTGGGACTAGACCACAATGAGCAGTTCTTC
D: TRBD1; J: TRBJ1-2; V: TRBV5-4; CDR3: CASSDPRTGPNGYTF; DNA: TGTGCCAGCAGCGACCCCCGGACAGGGCCAAACGGCTACACCTTC
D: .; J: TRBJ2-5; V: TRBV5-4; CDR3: CASSLGTRVGGQETQYF; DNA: TGTGCCAGCAGCTTGGGGACGCGGGTCGGGGGCCAAGAGACCCAGTACTTC
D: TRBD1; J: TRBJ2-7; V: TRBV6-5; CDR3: CASSVSNRGLREQYF; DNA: TGTGCCAGCAGTGTTTCGAACAGGGGGCTCAGGGAGCAGTACTTC
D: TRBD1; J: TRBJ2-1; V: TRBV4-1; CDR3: CASSPDRTGGYDEQFF; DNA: TGCGCCAGCAGCCCTGATAGGACAGGGGGTTACGATGAGCAGTTCTTC
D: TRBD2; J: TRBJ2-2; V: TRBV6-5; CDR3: CASSAAGGGAGELFF; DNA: TGTGCCAGCAGTGCTGCGGGAGGTGGTGCCGGGGAGCTGTTTTTT
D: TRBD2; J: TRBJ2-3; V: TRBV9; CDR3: CASSVSTSGGDTQYF; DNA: TGTGCCAGCAGCGTTTCGACTAGCGGGGGGGATACGCAGTATTTT
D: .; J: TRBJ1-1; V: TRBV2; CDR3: CASSEGSGTEAFF; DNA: TGTGCCAGCAGTGAAGGGTCAGGGACTGAAGCTTTCTTT
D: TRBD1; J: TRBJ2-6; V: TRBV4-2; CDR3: CASSRDRGRIGSYRSGANVLTF; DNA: TGTGCCAGCAGCCGAGACAGGGGGCGGATAGGAAGCTACCGATCTGGGGCCAACGTCCTGACTTTC
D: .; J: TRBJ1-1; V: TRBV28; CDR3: CASSIGGLGTEAFF; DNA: TGTGCCAGCAGTATAGGGGGTTTGGGCACTGAAGCTTTCTTT
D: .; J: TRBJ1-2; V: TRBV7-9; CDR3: CASSLGGGYGYTF; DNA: TGTGCCAGCAGCTTAGGGGGCGGCTATGGCTACACCTTC
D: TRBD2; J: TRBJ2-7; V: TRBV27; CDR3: CASSFSTSQPTYEQYF; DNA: TGTGCCAGCAGTTTCTCGACTAGCCAACCAACCTACGAGCAGTACTTC
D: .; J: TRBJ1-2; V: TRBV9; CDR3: CASSARGGYTF; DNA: TGTGCCAGCAGCGCCCGGGGTGGCTACACCTTC
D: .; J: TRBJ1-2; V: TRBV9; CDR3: CASSPSGREGGYTF; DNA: TGTGCCAGCAGCCCTAGCGGGAGGGAAGGTGGCTACACCTTC